Listed below are T cell receptor beta chains from one sample, sequenced in a study of T-cell memory formation after mild COVID-19. One entry per CDR3 protein, called by TCRdb with MiXCR from the 5' RACE reads. This sample carries about 340,000 distinct CDR3 sequences, around 21% of them seen once, and the ten largest clones take around 13%. The sample taken for sequencing was PBMCs or a T cell subset sorted from them (not recorded which). Receptors were obtained from an adult woman who had mild COVID-19 (a few samples of this study predate the infection). Cell type and time point are not known. The CDR3 runs from the conserved cysteine through the conserved F or W. Each record gives: V gene, D gene, J gene, clone size, CDR3 DNA, CDR3 protein. A D gene is named only where the DNA matches it firmly. Only part of the rows carry a size: once, few, many, or a class if the clone is expanded.

TRBV20-1	.	TRBJ1-3	many	TGCAGTGCTAGAGAAGGGCTCCCCTCTGGAAACACCATATATTTT	CSAREGLPSGNTIYF
TRBV3-1	.	TRBJ1-1	.	TGTGCCAGCAGCTACCGGGGCCTCGTCACTGAAGCTTTCTTT	CASSYRGLVTEAFF
TRBV3-2	.	TRBJ2-5	.	TGTGCCAGCAGCCAAGGCCAAAAAGAGACCCAGTACTTC	CASSQGQKETQYF
TRBV12-3/TRBV12-4	.	TRBJ2-7	.	TGTGCCAGCAGTTTAAATGGGGTCTACGAGCAGTACTTC	CASSLNGVYEQYF
TRBV2	.	TRBJ2-2	few	TGTGCCAGCAGCGAGGGGTCGGTCGGGGAGCTGTTTTTT	CASSEGSVGELFF
TRBV15	TRBD2	TRBJ2-3	.	TGTGCCACCAGCAGAGATCCCGGGACTACAACAGATACGCAGTATTTT	CATSRDPGTTTDTQYF
TRBV11-2	.	TRBJ2-3	few	TGTGCCAGCAGCTTATATGGGGCCAGGGCGGATACGCAGTATTTT	CASSLYGARADTQYF
TRBV5-1	.	TRBJ1-1	.	TGCGCCAGCAGCCCGGGGGGGTCGGCCCACACTGAAGCTTTCTTT	CASSPGGSAHTEAFF
TRBV24-1	TRBD2	TRBJ2-3	few	TGTGCCACCAGTGATTTGCAACCAGCGGGAATCACAGATACGCAGTATTTT	CATSDLQPAGITDTQYF
TRBV19	.	TRBJ2-5	few	TGTGCCGCCCCACCGCCCAACCCTACACAAGAGACCCAGTACTTC	CAAPPPNPTQETQYF
TRBV19	.	TRBJ2-1	.	TGTGCCAGTAGTTTCACTACGAATGAGCAGTTCTTC	CASSFTTNEQFF
TRBV7-6	TRBD2	TRBJ2-2	.	TGTGCCAGCAGCTTAGGGGTTAGCGGGAGAATCCGATACACCGGGGAGCTGTTTTTT	CASSLGVSGRIRYTGELFF
TRBV12-3/TRBV12-4	TRBD2	TRBJ2-1	.	TGTGCCAGCAGGTGGCGGGAGGGGGGAGACCACAATGAGCAGTTCTTC	CASRWREGGDHNEQFF
TRBV24-1	TRBD2	TRBJ2-3	.	TGTGCCACCAGTGATCGGGGGACTAGCGGGAGGATTCATAGACCCACAGATACGCAGTATTTT	CATSDRGTSGRIHRPTDTQYF
TRBV7-9	TRBD2	TRBJ2-3	.	TGTGCCAGCAGCTTAGAGTTCCGGGCTAGCGGCGGCACAGATACGCAGTATTTT	CASSLEFRASGGTDTQYF
TRBV7-9	.	TRBJ2-1	many	TGTGCCAGCAGCTTCCCCCCACAGGGAAATGAGCAGTTCTTC	CASSFPPQGNEQFF
TRBV30	.	TRBJ2-1	few	TGTGCCTGGAGTGGGAGGGCGCCCGGGCCACAGTTCTTC	CAWSGRAPGPQFF